The 12 T cell receptor beta chains below were found in one sample sequenced in a study of blood T cell repertoires in COVID-19. Sequencing used immunoSEQ multiplex PCR; TCRdb keeps in-frame clones, though not all of them. The data hold 170,000 or so clones, with around 80% observed a single time. The sequenced sample was peripheral blood. The receptor source for this set is a woman aged 55-69 years with acute or convalescent COVID-19.

The chain combines TRBV11-2 with TRBJ1-3, with D possibly TRBD1 on 5 matching bases. This CDR3 comprises 16 residues. CDR1 and CDR2 (germline): SGHAT, FQNNGV. V was clipped by 5 bases and J by 0 bases, with 14 bases between them. The CDR3 region has the DNA TGTGCCAGCAGCCCCCTAGGGGTCTTCTCTGGAAACACCATATATTTT. This gives the protein CASSPLGVFSGNTIYF.

V is TRBV10-1 and J is TRBJ1-6; tentative D call: TRBD1 (5 bases). The CDR3 loop spans 13 amino acids. Germline V gene lookup returns CDR1 WNHNN and CDR2 SYGVQD (reference sequence). V was trimmed by 4 bases and J by 6 bases, leaving 7 bases between them. The CDR3 reads CASSGQINSPLHF. The CDR3 DNA reads TGCGCCAGCAGTGGACAGATTAATTCACCCCTCCACTTT.

In its sample, this clone was seen a few times. The rearrangement uses TRBV11-2 and TRBJ1-5, with D possibly being TRBD1 (5 bases). The length of the CDR3 is 13 residues. Trimming removed 5 bases from V and 5 bases from J, with 10 bases in between. Germline loops: CDR1 SGHAT, CDR2 FQNNGV. The CDR3 DNA follows: TGTGCCAGCAGCGAGCAGGGATATCAGCCCCAGCATTTT. Amino acid sequence: CASSEQGYQPQHF.

This clone was observed a few times. The chain couples TRBV6-1 to TRBJ1-2; D unresolved. The CDR3 is made up of 15 amino acids. CDR1 and CDR2 (germline): MNHNS, SASEGT. Trimming left V 3 bases short and J 1 base short, with 12 bases between. CDR3 bases: TGTGCCAGCAGTGAGTCAAGTTCCTATAACTATGGCTACACCTTC. Protein sequence: CASSESSSYNYGYTF.

V and J are TRBV7-8 and TRBJ2-7; D remains ambiguous. CDR1 is SGHVS and CDR2 is FQNEAQ in the germline V gene. The V gene lost 1 base and the J gene lost 3 bases, with 10 bases spanning the gap. The CDR3 covers 14 residues. This CDR3 is CASSLGDLLYEQYF. The CDR3 bases are TGTGCCAGCAGCTTAGGAGACTTGCTCTACGAGCAGTACTTC.

The chain couples TRBV13 to TRBJ2-1; 8 bases match TRBD1. The V gene's germline CDR1 is PRHDT and CDR2 FYEKMQ (reference sequence). Unmatched junction bases numbered 9, after V lost 3 bases and J lost 2 bases. The CDR3 has 17 amino acids. The CDR3 is CASSFSLPGGAYNEQFF. CDR3 bases: TGTGCCAGCAGCTTCTCCCTACCAGGGGGCGCCTACAATGAGCAGTTCTTC.

The chain uses TRBV7-9 and TRBJ1-2; D gene uncertain. The CDR3 consists of 14 residues. Trimming left V 1 base short and J 4 bases short, with 10 bases between. The V gene's germline CDR1 is SEHNR and CDR2 FQNEAQ (reference sequence). The CDR3 DNA follows: TGTGCCAGCAGCTTAGGGGGAGAAAGCTATGGCTACACCTTC. It translates to CASSLGGESYGYTF.

The CDR3 DNA sequence: TGTGCCAGCAGCGTCCCGGGACAGGGGGTAAACTTAGCCAAAAACATTCAGTACTTC. As protein: CASSVPGQGVNLAKNIQYF. The gene calls are TRBV9 and TRBJ2-4, with 11 nucleotides matching TRBD1. The V and J ends lost 2 bases and 0 bases, in that order; junction bases with no gene match: 10. Germline V lookup: CDR1 SGDLS, CDR2 YYNGEE. This CDR3 has 19 amino acids.

The chain is built from TRBV10-3 and TRBJ1-1, with 7 bases fitting TRBD1. The germline V gene encodes CDR1 ENHRY and CDR2 SYGVKD. This CDR3 has 13 residues. J lost 5 bases, V lost 6 bases, and 6 bases had no gene match. In DNA form, the CDR3 reads TGTGCCATCAGGTTCCTGACAGGGACTGAAGCTTTCTTT. This encodes CAIRFLTGTEAFF.

The chain combines TRBV28 with TRBJ1-5; D gene ambiguous. This CDR3 spans 15 amino acids. V lost 7 bases to trimming and J lost 0 bases, with 13 bases between them. Germline CDR1 is MDHEN and CDR2 is SYDVKM. The CDR3 DNA follows: TGTGCCAGCACCCGTTGGAGATATAGCAATCAGCCCCAGCATTTT. It codes for CASTRWRYSNQPQHF.

V and J are TRBV4-3 and TRBJ2-6, with 7 positions matching TRBD1. The ends lost 0 bases at V and 0 bases at J; junction bases unmatched: 8. From germline, CDR1 is LGHNA and CDR2 YSLEER. This CDR3 contains 19 residues. The CDR3 reads CASSQDAGQAASGANVLTF. In nucleotides, the CDR3 is TGCGCCAGCAGCCAAGATGCCGGACAGGCAGCCTCTGGGGCCAACGTCCTGACTTTC.

This clone was seen more than once but under ten times. This chain connects TRBV7-6 to TRBJ2-2; D is uncertain. The germline gives CDR1 SGHVS, CDR2 FNYEAQ. CDR3 length: 19 amino acids. V was shortened by 4 bases and J by 0 bases, with 21 bases between the two germline ends. The CDR3 is CASSSQRSGGIPNTGELFF. CDR3 bases: TGTGCCAGCAGCTCCCAGAGGTCGGGTGGAATTCCGAACACCGGGGAGCTGTTTTTT.